This paragraph reports one TCR beta chain. The entry originates in a study of TIL therapy for anti-PD-1-resistant metastatic lung cancer. The overall study: Patients had a median age of approximately 50 years (range roughly 38-85). Half of patients were current or former smokers. Tumors carried a median about 1.6 non-synonymous mutations per megabase.

The libraries were made with immunoSEQ v3. Generated by immunoSEQ multiplex PCR, the TCRdb table keeps only in-frame clones and is missing some. Among tens of thousands of clones listed, 65% to 90% were seen once. The CDR3 has 15 amino acids. Germline CDR1 and CDR2: SNHLY and FYNNEI. Trimming cost V 4 bases and J 0 bases, with 11 bases left between them. Noted time point: pre-treatment sample, taken before nivolumab and TIL therapy. Enrollment ran from 2017 to early 2020. The chain links TRBV2 to TRBJ2-3, with D possibly TRBD1 on 5 matching bases. This receptor was obtained from a person between 30 and 79 years old with non-small cell lung cancer. The starting material was blood, obtained at baseline. Here the CDR3 reads CASSVGQKSTDTQYF. The CDR3 nucleotides are TGTGCCAGCAGTGTGGGGCAGAAGAGCACAGATACGCAGTATTTT.